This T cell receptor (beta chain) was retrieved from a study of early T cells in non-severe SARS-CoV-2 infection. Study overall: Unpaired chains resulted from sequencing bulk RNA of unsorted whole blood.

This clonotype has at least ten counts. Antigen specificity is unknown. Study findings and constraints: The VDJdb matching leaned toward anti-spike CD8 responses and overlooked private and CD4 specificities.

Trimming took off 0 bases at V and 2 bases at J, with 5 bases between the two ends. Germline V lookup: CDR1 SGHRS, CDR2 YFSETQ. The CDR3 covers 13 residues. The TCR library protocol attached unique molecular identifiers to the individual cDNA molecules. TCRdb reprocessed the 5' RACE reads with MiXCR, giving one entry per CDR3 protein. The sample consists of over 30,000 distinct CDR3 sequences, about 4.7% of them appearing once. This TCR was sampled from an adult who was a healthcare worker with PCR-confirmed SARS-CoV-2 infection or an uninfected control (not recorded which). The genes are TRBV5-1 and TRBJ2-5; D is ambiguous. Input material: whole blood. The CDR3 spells CASSLAQQETQYF. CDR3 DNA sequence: TGCGCCAGCAGCTTGGCTCAGCAAGAGACCCAGTACTTC.